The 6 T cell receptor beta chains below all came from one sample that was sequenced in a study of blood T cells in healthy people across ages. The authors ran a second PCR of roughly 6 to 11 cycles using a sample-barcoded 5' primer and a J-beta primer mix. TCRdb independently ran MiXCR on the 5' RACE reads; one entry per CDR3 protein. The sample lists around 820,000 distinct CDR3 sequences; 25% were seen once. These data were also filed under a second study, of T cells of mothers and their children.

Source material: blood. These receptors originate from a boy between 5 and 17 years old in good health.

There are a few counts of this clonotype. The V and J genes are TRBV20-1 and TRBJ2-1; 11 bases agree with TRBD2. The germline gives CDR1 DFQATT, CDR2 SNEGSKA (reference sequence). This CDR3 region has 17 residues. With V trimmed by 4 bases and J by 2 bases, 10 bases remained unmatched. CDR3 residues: CSANHLSGRATYNEQFF. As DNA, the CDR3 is TGCAGTGCTAACCACCTTAGCGGGAGGGCCACCTACAATGAGCAGTTCTTC.

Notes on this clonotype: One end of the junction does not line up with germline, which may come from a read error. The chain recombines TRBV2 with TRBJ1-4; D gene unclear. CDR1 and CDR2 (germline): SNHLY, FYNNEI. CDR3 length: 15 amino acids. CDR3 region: CASSINMPTNEKLLF. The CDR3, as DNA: TGTGCCAGCAGCATTAATATGCCAACTAATGAAAAACTGCTTTTT.

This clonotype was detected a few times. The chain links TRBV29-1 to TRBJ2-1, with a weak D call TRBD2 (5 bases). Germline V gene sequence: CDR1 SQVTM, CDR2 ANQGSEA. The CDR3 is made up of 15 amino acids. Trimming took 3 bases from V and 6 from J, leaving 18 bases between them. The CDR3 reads CSVDGVDPSGNEQFF. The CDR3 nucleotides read TGCAGCGTTGACGGGGTCGATCCATCAGGCAATGAGCAGTTCTTC.

CDR3 amino acids: CASSDTSGAETQYF. CDR3 DNA sequence: TGTGCCAGCAGTGACACTAGCGGGGCCGAGACCCAGTACTTC. The chain combines TRBV6-6 with TRBJ2-1, with TRBD2 matching 10 bases. TRBJ2-5 explains the end of the DNA better; the J call may be wrong. The length of the CDR3 is 14 residues. CDR1 MNHNY and CDR2 SVGAGI come from the germline V gene (reference sequence).

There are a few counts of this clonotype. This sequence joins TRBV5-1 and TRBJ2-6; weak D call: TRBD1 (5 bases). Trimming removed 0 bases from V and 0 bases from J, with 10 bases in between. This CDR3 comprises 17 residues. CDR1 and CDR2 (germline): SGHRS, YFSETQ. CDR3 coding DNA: TGCGCCAGCAGCTTGGGACAGCTTTACTCTGGGGCCAACGTCCTGACTTTC. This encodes CASSLGQLYSGANVLTF. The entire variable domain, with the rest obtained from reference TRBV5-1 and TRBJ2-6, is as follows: KAGVTQTPRYLIKTRGQQVTLSCSPISGHRSVSWYQQTPGQGLQFLFEYFSETQRNKGNFPGRFSGRQFSNSRSEMNVSTLELGDSALYLCASSLGQLYSGANVLTFGAGSRLTVL.

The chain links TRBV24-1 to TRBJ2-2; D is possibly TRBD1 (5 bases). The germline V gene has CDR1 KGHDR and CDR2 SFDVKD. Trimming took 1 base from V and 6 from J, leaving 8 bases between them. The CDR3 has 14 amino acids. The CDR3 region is CATSDFRGSGELFF. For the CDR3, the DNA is TGTGCCACCAGTGATTTTAGGGGCTCCGGGGAGCTGTTTTTT.